This T cell receptor (beta chain) was obtained from a study of technical replicates of blood from several donors. Clones were sequenced by immunoSEQ multiplex PCR, and TCRdb holds only the in-frame ones, with some missing. Of about 80,000 clones in the sample, about 92% were seen once. Germline assignment: CDR1 SGDLS and CDR2 YYNGEE. V lost 0 bases and J lost 5; bases outside the gene matches: 2. This CDR3 region has 14 residues. The rearrangement links TRBV9 to TRBJ1-2, with 9 positions matching TRBD1. The receptor was derived from a human donor in good health. Material: T cells isolated from PBMCs. CDR3 sequence: CASSVGDRVYGYTF. CDR3 nucleotides: TGTGCCAGCAGCGTAGGGGACAGGGTGTATGGCTACACCTTC.